The 16 T cell receptor beta chains given below trace back to one sample, sequenced in a study of cytomegalovirus exposure and HLA in healthy donors. Primers for the PCR totalled 60 Vbeta and 13 Jbeta. Sequencing was performed with immunoSEQ multiplex PCR; in TCRdb, only in-frame clones are kept and a portion is missing. The sample includes just over 200,000 clones, approximately 70% seen only once; the top ten take 2.6%. The sequenced sample was PBMCs. Receptor source: a man aged 35 to 55 in good health and CMV-seropositive.

The chain couples TRBV7-9 to TRBJ1-1; 7 nucleotides match TRBD1. With 5 bases clipped from V and 0 bases from J, the junction kept 6 bases outside the gene matches. This CDR3 has 15 amino acids. Per germline, CDR1 SEHNR and CDR2 FQNEAQ (reference sequence). In DNA, the CDR3 is TGTGCCAGCAGCCCGTCGACAGGGTTGAACACTGAAGCTTTCTTT. It translates to CASSPSTGLNTEAFF.

This chain connects TRBV2 to TRBJ2-3; maybe TRBD1 (6 bases). Trimming took off 8 bases at V and 0 bases at J, with 18 bases between the two ends. Per germline, CDR1 SNHLY and CDR2 FYNNEI. The CDR3 covers 16 residues. The CDR3, as DNA: TGTGCCAGCGGCTTAGACAGGATTTCTAGCACAGATACGCAGTATTTT. Translation: CASGLDRISSTDTQYF.

This clone came up once. This rearrangement joins TRBV18 to TRBJ1-1, with TRBD1 identical over 8 bases. CDR3 length equals 14 residues. Trimming took 9 bases from V and 0 from J; bases not matched to a gene: 6. The germline gives CDR1 KGHSH, CDR2 LQKENI. The CDR3 loop is CASYDRGMNTEAFF. As DNA, the CDR3 is TGTGCCAGTTACGACAGGGGCATGAACACTGAAGCTTTCTTT.

Within the sample, this clone is medium-sized (0.01 to 0.1%). The CDR3 sequence is CASSLLLGDEQFF. As DNA, the CDR3 is TGTGCCAGCAGCTTATTGCTGGGCGATGAGCAGTTCTTC. V gene TRBV11-2 combines with J gene TRBJ2-1; D is ambiguous. CDR1 is SGHAT, CDR2 FQNNGV, per germline. V was trimmed by 2 bases and J by 8 bases, leaving 10 bases between them. The CDR3 contains 13 residues.

This clone appeared once. This CDR3 is CSVLEQGYEQYF. Here the CDR3 DNA reads TGCAGCGTCCTAGAACAGGGCTACGAGCAGTACTTC. V and J are TRBV29-1 and TRBJ2-7; D perhaps matches TRBD1 (6 bases). V lost 6 bases to trimming and J lost 3 bases, with 12 bases between them. This CDR3 region has 12 residues. Germline V gene data show CDR1 as SQVTM and CDR2 as ANQGSEA.

This sequence joins TRBV7-6 and TRBJ1-6; a possible D gene is TRBD1 (5 bases). The length of the CDR3 is 14 residues. Germline lookup yields CDR1 SGHVS and CDR2 FNYEAQ. Trimming shortened V by 4 bases and J by 4 bases, and 8 bases separated the two germline ends. The CDR3 nucleotides are TGTGCCAGCAGCTCCAGGGATTATAATTCACCCCTCCACTTT. Translation: CASSSRDYNSPLHF.

V usage is TRBV28 and J usage is TRBJ2-2; TRBD2 matches 8 bases. CDR3 length: 12 residues. V was clipped by 10 bases and J by 6 bases; unmatched bases: 4. Germline CDR1 and CDR2: MDHEN and SYDVKM. The chain's CDR3 is CAIAGGPGELFF. The CDR3 nucleotides are TGTGCCATCGCGGGGGGCCCCGGGGAGCTGTTTTTT.

The chain is built from TRBV4-2 and TRBJ2-5, with 9 bases fitting TRBD2. CDR1 and CDR2 from the germline V gene are LGHNA and YNFKEQ. V lost 2 bases, J lost 1 base, and 5 bases stayed unmatched. The CDR3 sequence is 16 residues long. In DNA, the CDR3 is TGTGCCAGCAGCCAAACTAAAGCGGGGGGCCAAGAGACCCAGTACTTC. Protein sequence: CASSQTKAGGQETQYF.

V is TRBV5-6 and J is TRBJ2-7; 7 nucleotides align to TRBD2. This CDR3 has 16 amino acids. Germline CDR1 is SGHDT and CDR2 is YYEEEE. J lost 2 bases, V lost 5 bases, and 13 bases had no gene match. The CDR3, as DNA: TGTGCCAGCAGATTCCTCGAGAAGCGGGGAACCTACGAGCAGTACTTC. Translated, it gives CASRFLEKRGTYEQYF. The full variable domain, rest sourced from reference TRBV5-6 and TRBJ2-7, is DAGVTQSPTHLIKTRGQQVTLRCSPKSGHDTVSWYQQALGQGPQFIFQYYEEEERQRGNFPDRFSGHQFPNYSSELNVNALLLGDSALYLCASRFLEKRGTYEQYFGPGTRLTVT.

The rearrangement links TRBV6-6 to TRBJ2-7, with TRBD1 as a possible D gene (6 bases). The CDR3 has 13 amino acids. From germline, CDR1 is MNHNY and CDR2 SVGAGI (reference sequence). Trimming cost V 2 bases and J 1 base, with 6 bases left between them. In DNA form, the CDR3 reads TGTGCCAGCAGTTACCAGGGGTCCTACGAGCAGTACTTC. This gives the protein CASSYQGSYEQYF.

The V call is TRBV5-1, the J call TRBJ2-7; 12 nucleotides line up with TRBD1. Germline CDR1 SGHRS, CDR2 YFSETQ. The CDR3 is made up of 15 amino acids. V shed 4 bases and J 2 bases; nucleotides not matched to a gene: 4. The CDR3 coding sequence is TGCGCCAGCAGCGACCGGGACAGGGGGCCCTACGAGCAGTACTTC. Its translation is CASSDRDRGPYEQYF.

The chain is built from TRBV5-6 and TRBJ2-3; D may be TRBD2 (6 bases). The germline V gene encodes CDR1 SGHDT and CDR2 YYEEEE. The CDR3 is 14 residues long. Trimming left V 5 bases short and J 4 bases short, with 14 bases between. Here the CDR3 DNA reads TGTGCCAGCAGGAAACGGGGGACGGCAGATACGCAGTATTTT. This gives the protein CASRKRGTADTQYF.

V and J are TRBV7-8 and TRBJ2-5; tentative D call: TRBD1 (5 bases). This CDR3 comprises 18 residues. The germline CDR1 and CDR2 sequences are SGHVS and FQNEAQ. Trimming removed 5 bases from V and 5 bases from J, with 27 bases in between. In DNA, the CDR3 is TGTGCCAGCAGCCGACAGCGTTGGGCTAGTGGTGAAGGGGAGACCCAGTACTTC. Translation: CASSRQRWASGEGETQYF.

The rearrangement links TRBV5-8 to TRBJ2-4, with D maybe TRBD2 (5 bases). V was cut by 4 bases and J by 1 base, with 9 bases left in between. CDR1 is SGHTS, CDR2 YDEGEE, per germline. The CDR3 extends over 14 amino acids. In DNA form, the CDR3 reads TGTGCCAGCAGCCCCGCTAGCGCCAAAAACATTCAGTACTTC. It encodes CASSPASAKNIQYF. The full variable domain, completed using reference TRBV5-8 and TRBJ2-4, is EAGVTQSPTHLIKTRGQQATLRCSPISGHTSVYWYQQALGLGLQFLLWYDEGEERNRGNFPPRFSGRQFPNYSSELNVNALELEDSALYLCASSPASAKNIQYFGAGTRLSVL.

The gene calls are TRBV10-3 and TRBJ1-1, with TRBD1 matching 8 bases. The CDR3 contains 16 residues. V was pared by 2 bases and J by 5 bases, with 10 bases of the junction left unmatched. Germline V gene lookup returns CDR1 ENHRY and CDR2 SYGVKD. The CDR3 DNA is TGTGCCATCAGTGAGGGACAGGGTCTCCCCGGGACTGAAGCTTTCTTT. Amino acids: CAISEGQGLPGTEAFF.

The chain employs TRBV7-9 and TRBJ2-1; D is perhaps TRBD2 (5 bases). V lost 5 bases to trimming and J lost 9 bases, with 14 bases between them. The germline gives CDR1 SEHNR, CDR2 FQNEAQ (reference sequence). This CDR3 comprises 13 residues. The chain's CDR3 is CASSPARVGEQFF. For the CDR3, the DNA is TGTGCCAGCAGCCCGGCGAGGGTTGGTGAGCAGTTCTTC.